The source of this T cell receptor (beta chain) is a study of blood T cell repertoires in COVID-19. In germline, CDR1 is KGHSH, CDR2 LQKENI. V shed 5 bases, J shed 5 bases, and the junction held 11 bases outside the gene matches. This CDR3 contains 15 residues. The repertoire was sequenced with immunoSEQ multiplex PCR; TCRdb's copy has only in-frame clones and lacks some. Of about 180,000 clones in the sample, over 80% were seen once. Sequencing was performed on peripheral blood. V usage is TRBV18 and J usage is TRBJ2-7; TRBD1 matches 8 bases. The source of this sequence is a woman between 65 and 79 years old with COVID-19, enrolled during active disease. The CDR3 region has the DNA TGTGCCAGCTCAGCCGCGACAGGGGCTGGAAACGAGCAGTACTTC. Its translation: CASSAATGAGNEQYF. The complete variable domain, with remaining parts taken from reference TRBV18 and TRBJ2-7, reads NAGVMQNPRHLVRRRGQEARLRCSPMKGHSHVYWYRQLPEEGLKFMVYLQKENIIDESGMPKERFSAEFPKEGPSILRIQQVVRGDSAAYFCASSAATGAGNEQYFGPGTRLTVT.